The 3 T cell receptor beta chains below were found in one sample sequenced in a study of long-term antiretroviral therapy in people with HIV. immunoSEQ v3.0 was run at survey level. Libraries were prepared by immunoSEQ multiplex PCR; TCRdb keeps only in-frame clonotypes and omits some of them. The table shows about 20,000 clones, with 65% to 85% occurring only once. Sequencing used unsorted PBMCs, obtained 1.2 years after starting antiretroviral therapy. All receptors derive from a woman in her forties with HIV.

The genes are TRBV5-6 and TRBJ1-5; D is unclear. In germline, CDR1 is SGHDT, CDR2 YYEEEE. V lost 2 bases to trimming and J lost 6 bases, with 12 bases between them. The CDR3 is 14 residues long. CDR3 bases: TGTGCCAGCAGCTTAACCGGGAAACCTCAGCCCCAGCATTTT. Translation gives CASSLTGKPQPQHF.

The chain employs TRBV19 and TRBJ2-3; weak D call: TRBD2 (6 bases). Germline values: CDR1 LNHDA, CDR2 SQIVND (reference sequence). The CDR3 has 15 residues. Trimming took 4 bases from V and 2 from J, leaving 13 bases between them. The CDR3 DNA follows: TGTGCCAGTAGTACCTCATGGGGGGTCACAGATACGCAGTATTTT. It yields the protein CASSTSWGVTDTQYF.

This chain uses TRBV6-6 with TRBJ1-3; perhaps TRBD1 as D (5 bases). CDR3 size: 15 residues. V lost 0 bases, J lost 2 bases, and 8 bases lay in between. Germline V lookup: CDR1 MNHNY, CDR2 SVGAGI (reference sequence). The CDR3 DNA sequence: TGTGCCAGCAGTTACTCGGGGGTGGCTGGAAACACCATATATTTT. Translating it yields CASSYSGVAGNTIYF.